The clone carrying this T cell receptor beta chain showed up just once. Germline CDR1 is MNHEY and CDR2 is SVGAGI. The CDR3 covers 13 residues. Trimming pared 6 bases from V and 10 bases from J, leaving 18 bases between. The data belong to a study of blood T cell repertoires in COVID-19. At the level of the study: Material from acute and convalescent COVID-19 was sourced from the United States, Italy and Spain.

Original methodology: From reference gene primer amplification, estimates of nucleated cell counts were derived. Measured with immunoSEQ multiplex PCR; TCRdb has only the in-frame clones, and not every one. V and J calls and clone size are those listed in that table; D and trimming were worked out from the DNA. The sample holds 250,000 or so clones, about nine tenths seen once. What was sequenced was peripheral blood. The gene calls are TRBV6-5 and TRBJ1-1; tentative D call: TRBD1 (6 bases). The sequence derives from a woman aged 40 to 50 who had recovered from COVID-19. CDR3 in amino acids: CASSQGTPYRAFF. CDR3 sequence (DNA): TGTGCCAGCAGCCAAGGGACACCTTACAGAGCTTTCTTT.